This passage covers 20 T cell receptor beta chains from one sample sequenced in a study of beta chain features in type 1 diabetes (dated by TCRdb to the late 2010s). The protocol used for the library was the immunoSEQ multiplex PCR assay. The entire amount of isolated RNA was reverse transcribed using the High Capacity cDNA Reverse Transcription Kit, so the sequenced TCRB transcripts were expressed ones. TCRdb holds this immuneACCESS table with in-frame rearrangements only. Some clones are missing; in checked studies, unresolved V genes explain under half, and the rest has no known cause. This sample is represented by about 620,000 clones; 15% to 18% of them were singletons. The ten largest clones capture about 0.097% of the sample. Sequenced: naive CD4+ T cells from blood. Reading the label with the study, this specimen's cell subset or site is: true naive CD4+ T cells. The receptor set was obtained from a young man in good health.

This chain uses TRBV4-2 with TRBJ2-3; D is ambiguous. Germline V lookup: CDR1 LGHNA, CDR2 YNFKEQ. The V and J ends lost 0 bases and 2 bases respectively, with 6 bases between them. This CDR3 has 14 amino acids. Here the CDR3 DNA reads TGTGCCAGCAGCCAAGATAGGGACACAGATACGCAGTATTTT. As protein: CASSQDRDTDTQYF.

CDR3 nucleotide sequence: TGTGCCAGCAGCTTGGATGCCTCCTGGGGCGAGCAGTACTTC. Residues: CASSLDASWGEQYF. The J gene is TRBJ2-7, the V gene TRBV5-4, with no clear D. The CDR3 has 14 residues. Deletions cut 0 bases from V and 6 bases from J, with 13 bases between. Germline values: CDR1 SGHNT, CDR2 YYREEE (reference sequence).

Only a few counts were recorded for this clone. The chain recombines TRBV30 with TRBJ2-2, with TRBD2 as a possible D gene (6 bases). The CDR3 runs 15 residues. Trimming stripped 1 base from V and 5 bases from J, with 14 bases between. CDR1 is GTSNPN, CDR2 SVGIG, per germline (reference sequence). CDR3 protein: CAWSDPGRFTGELFF. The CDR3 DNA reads TGTGCCTGGAGTGACCCAGGGAGGTTTACCGGGGAGCTGTTTTTT.

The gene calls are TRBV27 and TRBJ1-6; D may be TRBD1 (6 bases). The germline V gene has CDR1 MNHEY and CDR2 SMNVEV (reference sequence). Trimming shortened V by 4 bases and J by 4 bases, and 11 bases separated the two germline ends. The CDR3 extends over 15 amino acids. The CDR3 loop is CASSSQGTYNSPLHF. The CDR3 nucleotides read TGTGCCAGCAGTTCCCAGGGGACTTATAATTCACCCCTCCACTTT.

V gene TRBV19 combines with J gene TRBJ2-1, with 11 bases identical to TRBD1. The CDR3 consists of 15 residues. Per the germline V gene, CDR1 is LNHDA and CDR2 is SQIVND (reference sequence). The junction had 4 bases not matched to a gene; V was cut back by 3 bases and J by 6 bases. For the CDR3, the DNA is TGTGCCAGTAGTATTTTTGGACAGGGGGCCAATGAGCAGTTCTTC. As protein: CASSIFGQGANEQFF.

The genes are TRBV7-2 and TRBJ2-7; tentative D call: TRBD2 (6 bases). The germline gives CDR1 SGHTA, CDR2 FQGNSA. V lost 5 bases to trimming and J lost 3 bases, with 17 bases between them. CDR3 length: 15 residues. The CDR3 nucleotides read TGTGCCAGCAGCCGACTCGGGGGAAAAGACTACGAGCAGTACTTC. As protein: CASSRLGGKDYEQYF.

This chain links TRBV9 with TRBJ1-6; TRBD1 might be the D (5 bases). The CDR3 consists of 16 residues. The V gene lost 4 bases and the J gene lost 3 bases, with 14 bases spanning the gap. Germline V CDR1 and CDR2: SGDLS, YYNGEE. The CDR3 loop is CASSPQAGNYNSPLHF. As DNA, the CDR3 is TGTGCCAGCAGCCCACAGGCAGGGAACTATAATTCACCCCTCCACTTT.

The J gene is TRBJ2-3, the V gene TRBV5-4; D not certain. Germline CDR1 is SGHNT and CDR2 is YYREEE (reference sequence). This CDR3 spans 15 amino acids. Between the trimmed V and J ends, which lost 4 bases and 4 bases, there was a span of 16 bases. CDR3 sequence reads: CASSNKGQRADTQYF. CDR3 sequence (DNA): TGTGCCAGCAGCAACAAGGGCCAAAGGGCAGATACGCAGTATTTT.

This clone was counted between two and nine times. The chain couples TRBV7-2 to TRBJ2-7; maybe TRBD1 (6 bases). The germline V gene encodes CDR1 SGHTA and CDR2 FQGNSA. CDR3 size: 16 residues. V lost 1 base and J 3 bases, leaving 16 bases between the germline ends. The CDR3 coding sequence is TGTGCCAGCAGCTTAGTGGGTACAGGGAAGGGCTACGAGCAGTACTTC. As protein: CASSLVGTGKGYEQYF.

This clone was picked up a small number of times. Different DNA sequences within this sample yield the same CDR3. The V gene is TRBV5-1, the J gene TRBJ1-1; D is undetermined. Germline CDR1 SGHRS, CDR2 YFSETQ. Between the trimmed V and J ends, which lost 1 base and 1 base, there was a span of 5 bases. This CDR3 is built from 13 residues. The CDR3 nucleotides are TGCGCCAGCAGCTTGCAGGAGAACACTGAAGCTTTCTTT. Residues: CASSLQENTEAFF.

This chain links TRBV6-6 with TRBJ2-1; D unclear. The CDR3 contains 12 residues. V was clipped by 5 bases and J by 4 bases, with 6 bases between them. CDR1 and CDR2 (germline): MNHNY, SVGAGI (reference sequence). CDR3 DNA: TGTGCCAGCAGTCCTGTATACAATGAGCAGTTCTTC. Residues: CASSPVYNEQFF.

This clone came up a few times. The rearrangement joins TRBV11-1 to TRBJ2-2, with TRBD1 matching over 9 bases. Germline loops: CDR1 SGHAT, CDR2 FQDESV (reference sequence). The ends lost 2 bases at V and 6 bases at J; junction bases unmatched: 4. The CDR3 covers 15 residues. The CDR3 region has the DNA TGTGCCAGCAGCTTACGACAGGGGGGTTCCGGGGAGCTGTTTTTT. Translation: CASSLRQGGSGELFF.

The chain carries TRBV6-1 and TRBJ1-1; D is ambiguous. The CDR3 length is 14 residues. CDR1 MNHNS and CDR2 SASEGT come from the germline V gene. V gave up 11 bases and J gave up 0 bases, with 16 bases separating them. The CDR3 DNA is TGTGCCTCCAGCAACCAGGCCGTGAACACTGAAGCTTTCTTT. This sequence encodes CASSNQAVNTEAFF.

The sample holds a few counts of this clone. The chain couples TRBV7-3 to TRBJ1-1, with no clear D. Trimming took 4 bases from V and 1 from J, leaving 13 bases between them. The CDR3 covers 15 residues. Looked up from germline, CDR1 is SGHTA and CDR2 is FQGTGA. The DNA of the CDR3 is TGTGCCAGCAGCTCGACACCCGGGAAGAACACTGAAGCTTTCTTT. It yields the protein CASSSTPGKNTEAFF.

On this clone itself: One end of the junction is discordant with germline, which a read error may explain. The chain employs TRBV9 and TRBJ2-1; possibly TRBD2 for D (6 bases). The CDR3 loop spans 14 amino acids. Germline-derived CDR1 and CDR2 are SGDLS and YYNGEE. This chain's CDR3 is CASRVETGLGEQFF. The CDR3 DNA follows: TGTGCCAGCAGGGTAGAGACGGGACTCGGGGAGCAGTTCTTC.

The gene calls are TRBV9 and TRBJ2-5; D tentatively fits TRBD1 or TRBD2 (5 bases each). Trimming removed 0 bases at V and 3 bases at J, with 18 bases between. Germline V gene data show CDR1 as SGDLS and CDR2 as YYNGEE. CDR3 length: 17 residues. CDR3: CASSVARGFYTEETQYF. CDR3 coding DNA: TGTGCCAGCAGCGTAGCTCGGGGCTTTTATACTGAAGAGACCCAGTACTTC.

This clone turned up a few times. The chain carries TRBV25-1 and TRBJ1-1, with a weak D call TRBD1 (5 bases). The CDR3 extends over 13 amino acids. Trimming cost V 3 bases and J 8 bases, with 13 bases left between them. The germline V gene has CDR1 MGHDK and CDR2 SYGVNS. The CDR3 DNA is TGTGCCAGCAGTGACGGGGACCGCGGGGAAGCTTTCTTT. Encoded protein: CASSDGDRGEAFF.

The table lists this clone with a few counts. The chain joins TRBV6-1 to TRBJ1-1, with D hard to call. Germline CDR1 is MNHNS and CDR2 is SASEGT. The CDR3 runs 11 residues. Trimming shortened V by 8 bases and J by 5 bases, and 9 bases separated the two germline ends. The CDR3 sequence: CASERRTEAFF. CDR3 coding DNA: TGTGCCAGCGAGAGGCGGACTGAAGCTTTCTTT.

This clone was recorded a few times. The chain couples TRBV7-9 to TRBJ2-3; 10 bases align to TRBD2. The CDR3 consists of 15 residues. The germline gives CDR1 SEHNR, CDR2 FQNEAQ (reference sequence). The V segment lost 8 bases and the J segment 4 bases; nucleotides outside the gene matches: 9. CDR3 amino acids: CASLHLAGAPDTQYF. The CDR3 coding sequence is TGTGCCAGCCTCCATCTAGCGGGGGCCCCAGATACGCAGTATTTT. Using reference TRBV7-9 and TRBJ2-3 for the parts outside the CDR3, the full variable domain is DTGVSQNPRHKITKRGQNVTFRCDPISEHNRLYWYRQTLGQGPEFLTYFQNEAQLEKSRLLSDRFSAERPKGSFSTLEIQRTEQGDSAMYLCASLHLAGAPDTQYFGPGTRLTVL.

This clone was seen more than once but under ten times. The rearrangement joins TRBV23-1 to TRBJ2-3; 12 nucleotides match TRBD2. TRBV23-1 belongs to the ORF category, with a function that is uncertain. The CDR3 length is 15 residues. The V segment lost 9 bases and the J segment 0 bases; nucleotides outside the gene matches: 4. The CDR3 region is CARRLAGESTDTQYF. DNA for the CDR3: TGCGCCAGAAGACTAGCGGGAGAGAGCACAGATACGCAGTATTTT.